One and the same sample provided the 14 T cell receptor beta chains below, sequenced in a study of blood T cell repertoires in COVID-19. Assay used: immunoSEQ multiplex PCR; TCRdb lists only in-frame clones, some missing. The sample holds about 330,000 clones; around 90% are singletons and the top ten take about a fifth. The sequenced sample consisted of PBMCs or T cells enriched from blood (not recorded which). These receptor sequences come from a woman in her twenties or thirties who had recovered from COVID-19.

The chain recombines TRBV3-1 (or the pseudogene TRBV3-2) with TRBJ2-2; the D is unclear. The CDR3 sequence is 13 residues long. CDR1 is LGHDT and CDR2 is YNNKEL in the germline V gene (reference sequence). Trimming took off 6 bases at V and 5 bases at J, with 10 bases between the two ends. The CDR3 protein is CASRYYQTGELFF. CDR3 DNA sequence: TGTGCCAGCAGGTACTACCAGACCGGGGAGCTGTTTTTT.

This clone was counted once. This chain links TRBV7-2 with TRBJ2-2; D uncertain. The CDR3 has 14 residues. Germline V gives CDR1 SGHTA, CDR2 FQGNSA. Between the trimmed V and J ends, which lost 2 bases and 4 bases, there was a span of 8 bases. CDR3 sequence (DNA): TGTGCCAGCAGCTTATTAACTTCCACCGGGGAGCTGTTTTTT. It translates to CASSLLTSTGELFF.

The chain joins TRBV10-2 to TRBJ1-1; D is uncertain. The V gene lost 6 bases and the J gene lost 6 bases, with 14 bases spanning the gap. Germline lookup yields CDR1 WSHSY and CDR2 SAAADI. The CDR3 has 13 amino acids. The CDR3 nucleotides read TGCGCCAGCAGGACGTCGGAGAGAGCTGAAGCTTTCTTT. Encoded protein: CASRTSERAEAFF.

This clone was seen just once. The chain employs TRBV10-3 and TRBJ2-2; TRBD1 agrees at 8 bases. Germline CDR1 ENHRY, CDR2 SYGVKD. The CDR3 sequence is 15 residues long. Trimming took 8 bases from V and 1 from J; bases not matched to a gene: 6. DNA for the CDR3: TGTGCCATCGGCCGGGGGACAGGGAACACCGGGGAGCTGTTTTTT. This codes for CAIGRGTGNTGELFF.

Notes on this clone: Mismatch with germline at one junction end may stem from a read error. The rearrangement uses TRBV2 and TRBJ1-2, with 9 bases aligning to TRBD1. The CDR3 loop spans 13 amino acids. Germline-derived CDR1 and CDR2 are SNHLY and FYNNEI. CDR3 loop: CASRGQGPYRYTF. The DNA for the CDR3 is TGTGCCAGCAGGGGACAGGGCCCCTATCGCTACACCTTC.

The CDR3 here is CASRTGAGELFF. The CDR3 coding sequence is TGTGCCAGCCGGACGGGGGCCGGGGAGCTGTTTTTT. V usage is TRBV6-5 and J usage is TRBJ2-2, with D possibly being TRBD2 (6 bases). The germline V and J ends were trimmed by 8 bases and 6 bases, with 10 bases remaining between them. Germline V gene sequence: CDR1 MNHEY, CDR2 SVGAGI. The CDR3 loop spans 12 amino acids.

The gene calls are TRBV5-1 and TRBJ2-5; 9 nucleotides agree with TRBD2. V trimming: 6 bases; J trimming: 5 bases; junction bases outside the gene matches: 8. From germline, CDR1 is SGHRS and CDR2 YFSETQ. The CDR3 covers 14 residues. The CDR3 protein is CASKAGGDRETQYF. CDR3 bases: TGCGCCAGCAAAGCGGGGGGCGACAGGGAGACCCAGTACTTC. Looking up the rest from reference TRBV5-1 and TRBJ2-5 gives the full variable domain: KAGVTQTPRYLIKTRGQQVTLSCSPISGHRSVSWYQQTPGQGLQFLFEYFSETQRNKGNFPGRFSGRQFSNSRSEMNVSTLELGDSALYLCASKAGGDRETQYFGPGTRLLVL.

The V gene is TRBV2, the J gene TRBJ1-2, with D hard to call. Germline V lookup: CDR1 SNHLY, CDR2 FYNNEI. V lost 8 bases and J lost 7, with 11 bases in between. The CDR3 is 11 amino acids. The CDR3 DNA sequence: TGTGCCAGCCCCGGTCCGGGTGGCTACACCTTC. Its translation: CASPGPGGYTF.

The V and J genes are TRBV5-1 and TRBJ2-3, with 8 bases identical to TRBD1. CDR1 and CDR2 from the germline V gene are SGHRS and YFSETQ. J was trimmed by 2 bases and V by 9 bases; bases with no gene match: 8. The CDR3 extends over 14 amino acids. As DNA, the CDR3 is TGCGCCACCCGTTGGACAGGGATCACAGATACGCAGTATTTT. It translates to CATRWTGITDTQYF.

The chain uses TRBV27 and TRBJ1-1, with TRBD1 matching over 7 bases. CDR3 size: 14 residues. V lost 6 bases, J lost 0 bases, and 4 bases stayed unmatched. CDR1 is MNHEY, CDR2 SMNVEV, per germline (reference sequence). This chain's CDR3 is CASRGGQMNTEAFF. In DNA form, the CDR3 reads TGTGCCAGCAGGGGGGGACAGATGAACACTGAAGCTTTCTTT.

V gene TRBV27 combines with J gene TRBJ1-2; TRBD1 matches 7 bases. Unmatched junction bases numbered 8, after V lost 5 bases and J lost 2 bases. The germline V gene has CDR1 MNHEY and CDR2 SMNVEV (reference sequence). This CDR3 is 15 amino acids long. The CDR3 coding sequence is TGTGCCAGCAGTCTTTGGGACAGATTAAACTATGGCTACACCTTC. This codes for CASSLWDRLNYGYTF.

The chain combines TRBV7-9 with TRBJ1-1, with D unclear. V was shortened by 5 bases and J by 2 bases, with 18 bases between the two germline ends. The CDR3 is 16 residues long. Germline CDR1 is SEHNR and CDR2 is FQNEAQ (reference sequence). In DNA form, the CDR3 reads TGTGCCAGCAGCGGCGGGAGTGGGTTGGCTAACACTGAAGCTTTCTTT. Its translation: CASSGGSGLANTEAFF.

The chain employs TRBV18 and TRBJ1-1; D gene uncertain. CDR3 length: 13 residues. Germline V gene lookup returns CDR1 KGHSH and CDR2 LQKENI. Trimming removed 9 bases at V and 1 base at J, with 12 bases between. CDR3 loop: CASTKTQNTEAFF. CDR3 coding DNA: TGTGCCAGTACCAAGACACAGAACACTGAAGCTTTCTTT.

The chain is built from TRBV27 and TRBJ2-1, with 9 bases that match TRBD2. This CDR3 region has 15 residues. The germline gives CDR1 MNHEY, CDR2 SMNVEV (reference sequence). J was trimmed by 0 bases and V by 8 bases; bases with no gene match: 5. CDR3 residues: CASGSTSGSYNEQFF. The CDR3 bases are TGTGCCAGCGGGTCGACTAGCGGCTCCTACAATGAGCAGTTCTTC.